One sample yielded the 16 T cell receptor beta chains listed below, sequenced in a study of blood T cell repertoires in COVID-19. TCRdb's copy holds only in-frame clones and misses some; the assay was immunoSEQ multiplex PCR. The sample comprises a few hundred thousand clones, 75% to 90% of which are singletons, and roughly 5% rests with the top ten. The sequencing input was peripheral blood. The source of these receptors is a woman in her forties who had recovered from COVID-19.

This clone was detected only once. V usage is TRBV30 and J usage is TRBJ2-2, with D perhaps TRBD1 (6 bases). The CDR3 is 16 residues long. Per germline, CDR1 GTSNPN and CDR2 SVGIG (reference sequence). Trimming removed 0 bases from V and 1 base from J, with 12 bases in between. CDR3 bases: TGTGCCTGGAGTGTATTACGGGGACAGAACACCGGGGAGCTGTTTTTT. It yields the protein CAWSVLRGQNTGELFF.

J is TRBJ1-4 and V is TRBV28; D call uncertain. This CDR3 has 16 residues. Trimming took 2 bases from V and 0 from J, leaving 10 bases between them. Per the germline V gene, CDR1 is MDHEN and CDR2 is SYDVKM. The CDR3 loop reads CASSLPSGPTNEKLFF. The CDR3, as DNA: TGTGCCAGCAGTTTACCCTCAGGCCCAACTAATGAAAAACTGTTTTTT.

This chain's CDR3 is CASRRQGGDYYNEQFF. The DNA of the CDR3 is TGTGCCAGTAGGCGCCAGGGAGGGGACTACTACAATGAGCAGTTCTTC. The rearrangement joins TRBV19 to TRBJ2-1; TRBD2 matches at 7 bases. Trimming removed 6 bases from V and 3 bases from J; junction bases left unmatched: 11. The CDR3 sequence is 16 residues long. Germline CDR1 LNHDA, CDR2 SQIVND (reference sequence).

The rearrangement joins TRBV7-6 to TRBJ2-5; TRBD2 agrees at 10 bases. From germline, CDR1 is SGHVS and CDR2 FNYEAQ. This CDR3 region has 13 residues. Germline trimming cut 10 bases from V and 4 bases from J; bases unmatched to any gene: 6. CDR3 residues: CATEREGLETQYF. DNA for the CDR3: TGTGCCACCGAGCGGGAGGGCCTAGAGACCCAGTACTTC.

The chain joins TRBV18 to TRBJ2-7, with 7 nucleotides matching TRBD1. The CDR3 is 13 amino acids. V trimming: 4 bases; J trimming: 4 bases; junction bases outside the gene matches: 4. Germline-derived CDR1 and CDR2 are KGHSH and LQKENI. CDR3 DNA sequence: TGTGCCAGCTCACGAGGGGACAGTTACGAGCAGTACTTC. Translating it yields CASSRGDSYEQYF.

This chain joins TRBV10-1 and TRBJ2-3; the D is unclear. The CDR3 has 16 residues. Per the germline V gene, CDR1 is WNHNN and CDR2 is SYGVQD (reference sequence). Between the trimmed V and J ends, which lost 8 bases and 2 bases, there was a span of 20 bases. The CDR3 loop reads CASAPERDSFTDTQYF. The CDR3 DNA follows: TGCGCCAGCGCTCCGGAACGAGACTCCTTCACAGATACGCAGTATTTT.

This chain uses TRBV27 with TRBJ1-2; 10 positions match TRBD1. CDR1 and CDR2 from the germline V gene are MNHEY and SMNVEV (reference sequence). Losses at the gene ends were 3 bases for V and 4 bases for J; bases not matched to a gene: 2. The CDR3 contains 14 residues. In DNA form, the CDR3 reads TGTGCCAGCAGTTTGACAGGGGGCGGCTATGGCTACACCTTC. It is translated as CASSLTGGGYGYTF.

This clone was recorded a few times. The rearrangement uses TRBV18 and TRBJ1-6, with TRBD1 matching over 9 bases. The CDR3 length is 15 residues. Per the germline V gene, CDR1 is KGHSH and CDR2 is LQKENI. V lost 4 bases, J lost 6 bases, and 4 bases stayed unmatched. CDR3 protein: CASSLPGQGNSPLHF. CDR3 nucleotide sequence: TGTGCCAGCTCACTACCGGGACAGGGTAATTCACCCCTCCACTTT. Full variable domain (remainder filled in from reference TRBV18 and TRBJ1-6): NAGVMQNPRHLVRRRGQEARLRCSPMKGHSHVYWYRQLPEEGLKFMVYLQKENIIDESGMPKERFSAEFPKEGPSILRIQQVVRGDSAAYFCASSLPGQGNSPLHFGNGTRLTVT.

V is TRBV18 and J is TRBJ2-6; no clear D. The CDR3 sequence is 13 residues long. Trimming cost V 6 bases and J 3 bases, with 6 bases left between them. CDR1 KGHSH and CDR2 LQKENI come from the germline V gene. CDR3 sequence: CASSPGGANVLTF. Written as DNA, the CDR3 is TGTGCCAGCTCCCCCGGTGGGGCCAACGTCCTGACTTTC.

The chain recombines TRBV27 with TRBJ1-6, with D possibly being TRBD1 (5 bases). The CDR3 sequence is 14 residues long. V was clipped by 3 bases and J by 8 bases, with 11 bases between them. The V gene's germline CDR1 is MNHEY and CDR2 SMNVEV (reference sequence). The CDR3 protein is CASSFGGTDSPLHF. In DNA form, the CDR3 reads TGTGCCAGCAGTTTTGGAGGGACGGATTCACCCCTCCACTTT.

This clone was seen once. The rearrangement joins TRBV2 to TRBJ2-1; 8 nucleotides line up with TRBD2. V shed 4 bases, J shed 2 bases, and the junction held 4 bases outside the gene matches. This CDR3 has 15 amino acids. Germline assignment: CDR1 SNHLY and CDR2 FYNNEI. The CDR3 region has the DNA TGTGCCAGCAGTGGCACTAGCGGCGCCTACAATGAGCAGTTCTTC. It translates to CASSGTSGAYNEQFF.

The chain recombines TRBV19 with TRBJ2-1; weak D call: TRBD2 (5 bases). CDR3 length: 14 residues. V dropped 6 bases and J dropped 2 bases, with 11 bases sitting between them. CDR1 LNHDA and CDR2 SQIVND come from the germline V gene (reference sequence). CDR3 region: CASSGVFPYNEQFF. CDR3 sequence (DNA): TGTGCCAGTAGCGGGGTGTTCCCCTACAATGAGCAGTTCTTC.

V gene TRBV19 combines with J gene TRBJ1-4; D gene ambiguous. Germline assignment: CDR1 LNHDA and CDR2 SQIVND (reference sequence). This CDR3 region has 14 residues. The V end was cut by 6 bases, the J end by 3 bases, with 11 bases between. CDR3 DNA sequence: TGTGCCAGTAGGTTGGAGGCAGCTAATGAAAAACTGTTTTTT. This sequence encodes CASRLEAANEKLFF.

This clone was observed a single time. The V call is TRBV7-9, the J call TRBJ2-1; TRBD2 aligns across 12 bases. CDR3 length: 16 residues. Trimming cost V 1 base and J 4 bases; bases outside gene matches: 2. Germline V gene data show CDR1 as SEHNR and CDR2 as FQNEAQ (reference sequence). Here the CDR3 DNA reads TGTGCCAGCAGCTTAGAGGGACTAGCGGGTTACAATGAGCAGTTCTTC. Its protein product is CASSLEGLAGYNEQFF.

The chain is built from TRBV6-5 and TRBJ2-1, with TRBD2 matching 7 bases. From germline, CDR1 is MNHEY and CDR2 SVGAGI. The V gene end was trimmed by 7 bases and the J gene end by 4 bases; junction bases not matched to a gene: 4. There are 13 residues in the CDR3. The CDR3 region has the DNA TGTGCCAGCACCAGCGGGGCGTACAATGAGCAGTTCTTC. It yields the protein CASTSGAYNEQFF.

A few counts support this clone. This chain links TRBV11-2 with TRBJ1-1, with D perhaps TRBD1 (5 bases). This CDR3 has 13 residues. The V end lost 3 bases, the J end lost 1 base, and 6 bases lay between the germline ends. The germline V gene has CDR1 SGHAT and CDR2 FQNNGV. CDR3 DNA: TGTGCCAGCAGCTTGGGGCCGAACACTGAAGCTTTCTTT. This codes for CASSLGPNTEAFF.